A selection of T cell receptor beta chains follows, all from one sample in a study of blood T cell repertoires in COVID-19. The repertoire was sequenced with immunoSEQ multiplex PCR; TCRdb's copy has only in-frame clones and lacks some. The sample lists 150,000 to 200,000 clones; about nine tenths were seen once. Sequencing was done on a sample of peripheral blood. These receptor sequences come from a woman aged 70-85 years with acute or convalescent COVID-19. CDR3s include the opening cysteine and the closing phenylalanine or tryptophan. A D gene is named only where the DNA matches it firmly. A clone size is listed for some rows: how often the clone was seen (once, few, many), or a class if it is expanded.

>TRBJ2-1|TRBV7-2|.|.
CASSAGADLEQFF
TGTGCCAGCAGCGCCGGAGCGGACCTAGAGCAGTTCTTC
>TRBJ1-3|TRBV18|.|TRBD1
CASSPLTGGRSGNTIYF
TGTGCCAGCTCACCATTGACAGGGGGCCGCTCTGGAAACACCATATATTTT
>TRBJ1-5|TRBV6-4|.|TRBD1
CASRRQGASNQPQHF
TGTGCCAGCAGGAGACAGGGGGCGAGCAATCAGCCCCAGCATTTT
>TRBJ2-5|TRBV30|.|TRBD2
CAWNIGTSGRGKYQETQYF
TGTGCCTGGAATATAGGGACTAGCGGGAGGGGGAAGTACCAAGAGACCCAGTACTTC
>TRBJ1-1|TRBV11-2|.|.
CASSLGGGLLTEAFF
TGTGCCAGCAGCTTAGGAGGTGGACTGCTCACTGAAGCTTTCTTT
>TRBJ2-7|TRBV3-1/TRBV3-2|once|TRBD2
CASSLGLGGSYEQYF
TGTGCCAGCAGCCTGGGACTAGGGGGCTCCTACGAGCAGTACTTC
>TRBJ1-4|TRBV28|.|TRBD1
CAPGTANEKLFF
TGTGCCCCCGGGACAGCTAATGAAAAACTGTTTTTT
>TRBJ1-1|TRBV29-1|.|.
CSVIWNTEAFF
TGCAGCGTAATCTGGAACACTGAAGCTTTCTTT
>TRBJ2-5|TRBV28|.|TRBD2
CASSILAGGRETQYF
TGTGCCAGCAGTATACTAGCGGGAGGGCGAGAGACCCAGTACTTC
>TRBJ1-2|TRBV28|.|.
CASSSPYAHRWTF
TGTGCCAGCAGTTCCCCATACGCACACCGCTGGACCTTC
>TRBJ1-5|TRBV4-3|.|.
CASKQGHYSNQPQHF
TGCGCCAGCAAGCAGGGCCATTATAGCAATCAGCCCCAGCATTTT
>TRBJ1-5|TRBV6-5|.|.
CASSSGRGREPQHF
TGTGCCAGCAGTTCTGGCAGGGGCCGGGAGCCCCAGCATTTT
>TRBJ1-2|TRBV27|.|.
CASSLRQGLWGGYTF
TGTGCCAGCAGTTTAAGGCAGGGGTTGTGGGGTGGCTACACCTTC